Below, 24 T cell receptor beta chains from the same sample are listed, as sequenced in a study of T cell responses to AZD1222 COVID-19 vaccine. The method was immunoSEQ multiplex PCR; TCRdb's version includes in-frame clones alone and lacks a portion of them. The sample has 150,000 to 200,000 clones, about 92% seen once; the top ten hold about 10%. Sequenced here: peripheral blood, sampled on day 0 of AZD1222 vaccination. Source of these receptors: an adult in good health.

This clone has a single count. The chain uses TRBV15 and TRBJ1-6; D uncertain. This CDR3 has 13 amino acids. Germline CDR1 and CDR2: LNHNV and YYDKDF (reference sequence). Trimming pared 0 bases from V and 10 bases from J, leaving 7 bases between. Here the CDR3 reads CATSRDVGSPLHF. The DNA of the CDR3 is TGTGCCACCAGCAGAGATGTGGGGTCACCCCTCCACTTT.

The chain recombines TRBV7-9 with TRBJ2-5; no reliable D call. The CDR3 covers 11 residues. Per the germline V gene, CDR1 is SEHNR and CDR2 is FQNEAQ (reference sequence). Deletions cut 3 bases from V and 4 bases from J, with 3 bases between. The CDR3 spells CASSFGETQYF. CDR3 nucleotide sequence: TGTGCCAGCAGCTTCGGAGAGACCCAGTACTTC.

The J gene is TRBJ2-1, the V gene TRBV24-1, with 8 positions matching TRBD1. The germline V gene has CDR1 KGHDR and CDR2 SFDVKD. This CDR3 has 15 amino acids. With V trimmed by 4 bases and J by 1 base, 2 bases remained unmatched. CDR3 sequence reads: CATSETGGSYNEQFF. The CDR3 DNA follows: TGTGCCACCAGTGAAACAGGGGGTTCCTACAATGAGCAGTTCTTC.

This chain joins TRBV5-4 and TRBJ1-1; D uncertain. The CDR3 sequence is 13 residues long. V gave up 3 bases and J gave up 1 base, with 7 bases separating them. Germline V gene sequence: CDR1 SGHNT, CDR2 YYREEE (reference sequence). For the CDR3, the DNA is TGTGCCAGCAGCTCCTCCAGGAACACTGAAGCTTTCTTT. Its translation is CASSSSRNTEAFF.

The chain links TRBV6-6 to TRBJ1-1; D is ambiguous. There are 12 residues in the CDR3. Germline V gene sequence: CDR1 MNHNY, CDR2 SVGAGI (reference sequence). Between the trimmed V and J ends, which lost 2 bases and 1 base, there was a span of 2 bases. The CDR3 DNA sequence: TGTGCCAGCAGTTACACGAACACTGAAGCTTTCTTT. It yields the protein CASSYTNTEAFF.

The chain carries TRBV27 and TRBJ1-2; D remains unclear. This CDR3 has 13 residues. Trimming took 0 bases from V and 4 from J, leaving 6 bases between them. Germline V gene lookup returns CDR1 MNHEY and CDR2 SMNVEV (reference sequence). The CDR3 sequence is CASSLSQAYGYTF. The CDR3 bases are TGTGCCAGCAGTTTATCGCAGGCCTATGGCTACACCTTC.

This chain links TRBV7-2 with TRBJ1-4, with a possible D match to TRBD1 (5 bases). Germline V gives CDR1 SGHTA, CDR2 FQGNSA. V dropped 1 base and J dropped 4 bases, with 10 bases sitting between them. There are 15 residues in the CDR3. CDR3 bases: TGTGCCAGCAGCTTAGGAGGGAGGGGTAATGAAAAACTGTTTTTT. This codes for CASSLGGRGNEKLFF.

As DNA, the CDR3 is TGTGCCAGCAGCTCGAGCGGGAGGGCCTCGGGAGATACGCAGTATTTT. Translation gives CASSSSGRASGDTQYF. V and J are TRBV5-4 and TRBJ2-3, with 10 bases fitting TRBD2. The CDR3 contains 16 residues. Trimming took 3 bases from V and 5 from J; bases not matched to a gene: 9. Per germline, CDR1 SGHNT and CDR2 YYREEE (reference sequence).

This chain's CDR3 is CSVEYSSYYGYTF. The CDR3 DNA is TGCAGCGTTGAGTATTCCAGCTACTATGGCTACACCTTC. This rearrangement joins TRBV29-1 to TRBJ1-2; D gene ambiguous. V gave up 3 bases and J gave up 3 bases, with 11 bases separating them. CDR1 and CDR2 (germline): SQVTM, ANQGSEA. This CDR3 has 13 amino acids.

The chain recombines TRBV7-8 with TRBJ1-1; tentative D call: TRBD1 (5 bases). Germline CDR1 reads SGHVS; CDR2 reads FQNEAQ. CDR3 length: 14 residues. Trimming took off 5 bases at V and 4 bases at J, with 14 bases between the two ends. The CDR3 DNA follows: TGTGCCAGCAGCCGGGGTTTGGGGACCACTGAAGCTTTCTTT. This gives the protein CASSRGLGTTEAFF.

The chain employs TRBV20-1 and TRBJ1-2; D gene ambiguous. Germline CDR1 reads DFQATT; CDR2 reads SNEGSKA (reference sequence). The V end lost 2 bases, the J end lost 6 bases, and 7 bases lay between the germline ends. The CDR3 loop spans 11 amino acids. CDR3 DNA: TGCAGTGCTAGACCCCCCGATGGCTACACCTTC. The encoded protein is CSARPPDGYTF.

The chain has TRBV10-1 and TRBJ1-3; D is unresolved. The CDR3 loop spans 14 amino acids. V was trimmed by 10 bases and J by 0 bases, leaving 13 bases between them. Germline V gene data show CDR1 as WNHNN and CDR2 as SYGVQD (reference sequence). CDR3 region: CANTMTYSGNTIYF. CDR3 coding DNA: TGCGCCAACACCATGACCTACTCTGGAAACACCATATATTTT.

The chain recombines TRBV7-9 with TRBJ1-4; 9 nucleotides align to TRBD1. Germline V gene lookup returns CDR1 SEHNR and CDR2 FQNEAQ (reference sequence). This CDR3 is built from 14 residues. J lost 8 bases, V lost 5 bases, and 6 bases had no gene match. CDR3 protein: CASSPGQGYEKLFF. As DNA, the CDR3 is TGTGCCAGCAGCCCGGGACAGGGTTACGAAAAACTGTTTTTT.

This chain connects TRBV3-1 (or the pseudogene TRBV3-2) to TRBJ1-1; no definite D call. V lost 6 bases, J lost 4 bases, and 24 bases lay in between. Germline CDR1 and CDR2: LGHDT and YNNKEL (reference sequence). The length of the CDR3 is 17 residues. The CDR3 region has the DNA TGTGCCAGCAGTTCGTTTACCCGGGCCACAACCCCCACTGAAGCTTTCTTT. Translation gives CASSSFTRATTPTEAFF.

The chain couples TRBV3-1 (or the pseudogene TRBV3-2) to TRBJ2-7, with TRBD2 identical over 8 bases. Germline CDR1 is LGHDT and CDR2 is YNNKEL (reference sequence). The CDR3 contains 14 residues. The trim removed 1 base at V and 7 bases at J, leaving 6 bases unmatched. The CDR3 region is CASSQAGGPGEQYF. The CDR3 region has the DNA TGTGCCAGCAGCCAAGCGGGAGGGCCTGGGGAGCAGTACTTC.

The CDR3 DNA reads as TGTGCCACCACGGTGAACACTGAAGCTTTCTTT. Translated, it gives CATTVNTEAFF. The chain has TRBV28 and TRBJ1-1; D remains unclear. The CDR3 contains 11 residues. Germline V gene sequence: CDR1 MDHEN, CDR2 SYDVKM. Trimming cost V 10 bases and J 0 bases, with 6 bases left between them.

The chain combines TRBV11-2 with TRBJ1-1; no clear D. The germline V and J ends were trimmed by 4 bases and 0 bases, with 15 bases remaining between them. This CDR3 spans 16 amino acids. CDR1 and CDR2 (germline): SGHAT, FQNNGV. The CDR3 DNA is TGTGCCAGCAGCTCCAACACATCCCCGATGAACACTGAAGCTTTCTTT. Protein: CASSSNTSPMNTEAFF.

V usage is TRBV6-6 and J usage is TRBJ2-7, with no clear D. Germline CDR1 MNHNY, CDR2 SVGAGI (reference sequence). V was cut by 0 bases and J by 2 bases, with 8 bases left in between. The CDR3 contains 14 residues. The CDR3 spells CASSYSQVTYEQYV. CDR3 coding DNA: TGTGCCAGCAGTTACTCGCAGGTTACCTACGAGCAGTACGTC.

The table lists this clone with a count of one. V and J are TRBV12-5 and TRBJ2-1; D call uncertain. V lost 2 bases to trimming and J lost 8 bases, with 4 bases between them. In germline, CDR1 is LGHNT, CDR2 FRNRAP. The CDR3 runs 11 residues. CDR3: CASGLFDEQFF. DNA for the CDR3: TGTGCTAGTGGTTTGTTCGATGAGCAGTTCTTC.

The rearrangement links TRBV28 to TRBJ1-3, with 8 bases matching TRBD1. The CDR3 is 15 amino acids. Germline-derived CDR1 and CDR2 are MDHEN and SYDVKM. CDR3 coding DNA: TGTGTCGCCAGGGGGCCGCGCCTCTCTGGAAACACCATATATTTT. It translates to CVARGPRLSGNTIYF.

The V gene is TRBV30, the J gene TRBJ1-2, with unresolved D. Germline lookup yields CDR1 GTSNPN and CDR2 SVGIG (reference sequence). Trimming pared 1 base from V and 7 bases from J, leaving 4 bases between. The CDR3 contains 10 residues. CDR3 sequence (DNA): TGTGCCTGGAGTGACGTTGGCTACACCTTC. It is translated as CAWSDVGYTF.

The V and J genes are TRBV5-1 and TRBJ1-2; no firm D call. V was cut by 0 bases and J by 4 bases, with 7 bases left in between. Germline assignment: CDR1 SGHRS and CDR2 YFSETQ. This CDR3 has 13 residues. This CDR3 is CASSLDGLYGYTF. The CDR3 nucleotides are TGCGCCAGCAGCTTGGACGGCCTCTATGGCTACACCTTC.

The chain is built from TRBV5-6 and TRBJ1-2, with 7 bases aligning to TRBD1. CDR1 is SGHDT, CDR2 YYEEEE, per germline. Unmatched junction bases numbered 11, after V lost 4 bases and J lost 8 bases. The CDR3 is made up of 14 amino acids. CDR3: CASSPGQEPLGYTF. Here the CDR3 DNA reads TGTGCCAGCAGCCCAGGACAGGAACCTTTGGGCTACACCTTC.

CDR3 in amino acids: CASGESGGLPYEQYV. CDR3 DNA: TGTGCTAGTGGAGAGAGCGGGGGACTTCCCTACGAGCAGTACGTC. The V call is TRBV12-5, the J call TRBJ2-7; TRBD2 agrees at 8 bases. This CDR3 contains 15 residues. Germline assignment: CDR1 LGHNT and CDR2 FRNRAP. J gave up 2 bases and V 6 bases, and 9 bases lay outside the gene matches.